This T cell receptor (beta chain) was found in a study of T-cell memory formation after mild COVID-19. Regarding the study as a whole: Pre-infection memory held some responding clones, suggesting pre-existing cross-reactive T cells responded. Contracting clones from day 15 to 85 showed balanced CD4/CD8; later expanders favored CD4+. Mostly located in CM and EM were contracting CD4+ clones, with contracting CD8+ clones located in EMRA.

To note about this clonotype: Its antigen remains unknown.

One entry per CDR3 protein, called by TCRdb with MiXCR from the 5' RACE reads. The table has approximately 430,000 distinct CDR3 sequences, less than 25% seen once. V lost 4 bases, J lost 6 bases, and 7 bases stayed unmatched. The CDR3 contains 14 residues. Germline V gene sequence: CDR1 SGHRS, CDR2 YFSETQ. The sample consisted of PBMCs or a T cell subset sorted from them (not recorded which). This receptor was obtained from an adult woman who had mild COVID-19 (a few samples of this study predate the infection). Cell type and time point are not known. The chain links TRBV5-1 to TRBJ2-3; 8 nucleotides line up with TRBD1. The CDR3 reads CASSPRGPRDTQYF. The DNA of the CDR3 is TGCGCCAGCAGCCCCAGGGGGCCCCGGGATACGCAGTATTTT.